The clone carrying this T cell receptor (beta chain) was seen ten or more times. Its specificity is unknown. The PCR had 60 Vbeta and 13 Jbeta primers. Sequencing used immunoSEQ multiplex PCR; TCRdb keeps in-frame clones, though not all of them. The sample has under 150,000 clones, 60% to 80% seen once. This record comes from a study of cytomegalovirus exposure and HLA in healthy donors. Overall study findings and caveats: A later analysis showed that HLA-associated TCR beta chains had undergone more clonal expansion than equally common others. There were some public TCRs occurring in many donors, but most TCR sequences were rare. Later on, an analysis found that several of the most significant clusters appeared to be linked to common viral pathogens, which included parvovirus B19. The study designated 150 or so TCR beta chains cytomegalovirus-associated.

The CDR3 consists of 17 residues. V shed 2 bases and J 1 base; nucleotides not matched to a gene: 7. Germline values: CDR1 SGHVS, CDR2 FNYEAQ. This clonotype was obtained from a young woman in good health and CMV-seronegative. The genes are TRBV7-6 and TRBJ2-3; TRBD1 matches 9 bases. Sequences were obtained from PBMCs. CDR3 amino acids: CASSLLTGGSGTDTQYF. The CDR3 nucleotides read TGTGCCAGCAGCTTACTCACAGGGGGCAGCGGCACAGATACGCAGTATTTT.